The rows below give T cell receptor beta chains drawn from one sample of a study of T cell responses to AZD1222 COVID-19 vaccine. The data were produced by immunoSEQ multiplex PCR, yet TCRdb's version contains in-frame clones alone and is incomplete. The table records over 150,000 clones, roughly nine tenths of them present only once. Sequences were derived from peripheral blood, sampled on day 0 of MenACWY control vaccination. The source of these receptors is an adult in good health. The CDR3 runs from the conserved cysteine through the conserved F or W. A D gene is named only where the DNA matches it firmly. For some rows the clone size is stated as once, few or many, or as a class when expanded; others skip it.

d_gene | abundance | j_gene | v_gene | CDR3aa | CDR3nt
TRBD2 | NA | TRBJ2-1 | TRBV4-1 | CASSQAIRTSGYNEQFF | TGCGCCAGCAGCCAAGCGATTCGGACTAGCGGATACAATGAGCAGTTCTTC
TRBD2 | NA | TRBJ2-7 | TRBV13 | CASSMGLAETYEQYF | TGTGCCAGCAGCATGGGACTAGCTGAAACTTACGAGCAGTACTTC
NA | NA | TRBJ1-2 | TRBV11-2 | CASSVLQGISNYGYTF | TGTGCCAGCAGCGTACTACAGGGAATCTCCAACTATGGCTACACCTTC
NA | NA | TRBJ2-1 | TRBV7-8 | CASSPGGEHEQFF | TGTGCCAGCAGCCCCGGCGGTGAACATGAGCAGTTCTTC
TRBD2 | NA | TRBJ2-6 | TRBV25-1 | CASSGRLAGGSGANVLTF | TGTGCCAGCAGTGGGAGACTAGCGGGGGGAAGTGGGGCCAACGTCCTGACTTTC
TRBD2 | NA | TRBJ2-3 | TRBV7-6 | CASSLDPTSGGADTQYF | TGTGCCAGCAGCTTAGATCCGACTAGCGGGGGGGCAGATACGCAGTATTTT
NA | NA | TRBJ1-1 | TRBV24-1 | CATSDKGPDTEAFF | TGTGCCACCAGTGATAAGGGGCCGGACACTGAAGCTTTCTTT
NA | few | TRBJ2-7 | TRBV7-9 | CASSPPFRQGLYEQYF | TGTGCCAGCAGCCCGCCCTTTAGGCAGGGTCTCTACGAGCAGTACTTC
NA | NA | TRBJ2-1 | TRBV7-2 | CASSLAGRGYNEQFF | TGTGCCAGCAGCTTAGCGGGAAGAGGGTACAATGAGCAGTTCTTC
TRBD2 | NA | TRBJ2-1 | TRBV6-5 | CATSTEASGYNEQFF | TGTGCCACCTCCACAGAGGCTAGCGGGTACAATGAGCAGTTCTTC
NA | NA | TRBJ2-3 | TRBV5-6 | CASSFSLTGLSTDTQYF | TGTGCCAGCAGCTTTAGCTTAACTGGACTAAGCACAGATACGCAGTATTTT
NA | many | TRBJ1-2 | TRBV7-8 | CASSLGLGSNYGYTF | TGTGCCAGCAGCTTAGGACTGGGGTCTAACTATGGCTACACCTTC
NA | NA | TRBJ2-7 | TRBV20-1 | CSAPRGNEQYF | TGCAGTGCCCCCCGCGGAAACGAGCAGTACTTC
NA | NA | TRBJ1-2 | TRBV7-2 | CASRQLLGGSGGYTF | TGTGCCAGCAGACAGCTATTAGGGGGGTCGGGTGGCTACACCTTC
NA | NA | TRBJ2-7 | TRBV18 | CASSPPTRLYEQYF | TGTGCCAGCTCACCACCGACACGTCTCTACGAGCAGTACTTC
NA | NA | TRBJ1-1 | TRBV24-1 | CATSVSGREAFF | TGTGCCACCAGTGTCTCAGGACGTGAAGCTTTCTTT
NA | NA | TRBJ2-7 | TRBV28 | CASTTNSYEQYF | TGTGCCAGCACGACGAACTCCTACGAGCAGTACTTC
TRBD1 | once | TRBJ2-7 | TRBV11-3 | CASSYGTGLYEQYF | TGTGCCAGCAGCTATGGGACAGGTTTGTACGAGCAGTACTTC
NA | NA | TRBJ1-1 | TRBV3-1/TRBV3-2 | CASSQARSWTEAFF | TGTGCCAGCAGCCAAGCTCGATCATGGACTGAAGCTTTCTTT
NA | NA | TRBJ1-5 | TRBV30 | CAWNPGHAHSNQPQHF | TGTGCCTGGAATCCGGGACACGCACATAGCAATCAGCCCCAGCATTTT
TRBD1 | NA | TRBJ1-1 | TRBV5-1 | CASSSIQGARNTEAFF | TGCGCCAGCAGCTCGATCCAGGGGGCGCGGAACACTGAAGCTTTCTTT
TRBD1 | NA | TRBJ2-7 | TRBV5-1 | CASSNIGQGAEQYF | TGCGCCAGCAGCAATATAGGACAGGGCGCCGAGCAGTACTTC
TRBD2 | NA | TRBJ2-7 | TRBV3-1/TRBV3-2 | CASSSGTSYEQYF | TGTGCCAGCAGCTCCGGGACTAGCTACGAGCAGTACTTC
NA | NA | TRBJ1-2 | TRBV4-2 | CASSQGGSGRVISGYTF | TGTGCCAGCAGCCAAGGAGGGTCAGGGCGCGTTATTTCGGGCTACACCTTC
NA | few | TRBJ1-5 | TRBV2 | CASSSGAASNQPQHF | TGTGCCAGCAGTTCAGGGGCCGCTAGCAATCAGCCCCAGCATTTT
TRBD2 | NA | TRBJ2-5 | TRBV6-6 | CASSPAGVIETQYF | TGTGCCAGCAGTCCCGCGGGGGTTATAGAGACCCAGTACTTC
NA | NA | TRBJ1-2 | TRBV28 | CASSGQGYGYTF | TGTGCCAGCAGTGGACAAGGCTATGGCTACACCTTC
TRBD1 | NA | TRBJ1-2 | TRBV6-5 | CASTEQGNYGYTF | TGTGCCAGCACCGAACAGGGGAACTATGGCTACACCTTC
TRBD1 | NA | TRBJ1-2 | TRBV4-2 | CASSQAGGQGGMYGYTF | TGTGCCAGCAGCCAAGCGGGAGGACAGGGGGGAATGTATGGCTACACCTTC
NA | NA | TRBJ1-5 | TRBV3-1/TRBV3-2 | CASSQGYSNQPQHF | TGTGCCAGCAGCCAAGGATATAGCAATCAGCCCCAGCATTTT
TRBD2 | NA | TRBJ2-1 | TRBV28 | CASSLSRGTSGYNEQFF | TGTGCCAGCAGTTTAAGCCGGGGGACTAGCGGCTACAATGAGCAGTTCTTC
TRBD2 | NA | TRBJ2-3 | TRBV5-1 | CASSLASGGRTDTQYF | TGCGCCAGCAGCTTGGCTAGCGGGGGCCGCACAGATACGCAGTATTTT
NA | NA | TRBJ1-3 | TRBV6-5 | CASSYSGGANTIYF | TGTGCCAGCAGTTACTCAGGGGGGGCGAACACCATATATTTT
TRBD1 | NA | TRBJ1-5 | TRBV6-2/TRBV6-3 | CASSLDRFDRGVVGNQPQHF | TGTGCCAGCAGTCTGGATCGGTTCGACAGGGGGGTTGTTGGCAATCAGCCCCAGCATTTT
TRBD2 | NA | TRBJ2-1 | TRBV7-2 | CASSLDGGRYNEQFF | TGTGCCAGCAGCTTAGATGGCGGGAGATACAATGAGCAGTTCTTC
NA | NA | TRBJ1-1 | TRBV28 | CASSPAWRTEAFF | TGTGCCAGCAGTCCGGCCTGGAGAACTGAAGCTTTCTTT
TRBD1 | once | TRBJ2-7 | TRBV18 | CASSPQGQRSYEQYF | TGTGCCAGCTCTCCCCAGGGACAGCGATCCTACGAGCAGTACTTC
NA | NA | TRBJ2-7 | TRBV9 | CASSVVGGLEQYF | TGTGCCAGCAGCGTAGTGGGGGGGCTCGAGCAGTACTTC
NA | few | TRBJ1-3 | TRBV5-6 | CASSHARGTQGNTIYF | TGTGCCAGCAGTCATGCAAGGGGGACCCAAGGAAACACCATATATTTT
NA | once | TRBJ1-5 | TRBV13 | CASSLGGRQPQHF | TGTGCCAGCAGCTTAGGGGGGCGGCAGCCCCAGCATTTT
TRBD2 | NA | TRBJ2-1 | TRBV19 | CASSIQASGIGEQFF | TGTGCCAGTAGTATCCAGGCTAGCGGGATCGGTGAGCAGTTCTTC
TRBD2 | NA | TRBJ2-5 | TRBV10-3 | CAISGGSGAGRSETQYF | TGTGCCATCAGTGGCGGTAGCGGGGCGGGTAGATCAGAGACCCAGTACTTC
NA | NA | TRBJ1-3 | TRBV29-1 | CSPGGGHHSGNTIYF | TGCAGCCCCGGGGGTGGACACCACTCTGGAAACACCATATATTTT
TRBD2 | NA | TRBJ2-1 | TRBV24-1 | CATTDPWGGRFFF | TGTGCCACCACCGACCCCTGGGGCGGGAGGTTCTTCTTC
TRBD1 | once | TRBJ1-2 | TRBV15 | CATSGGQGSDYGYTF | TGTGCCACCAGCGGGGGACAGGGGAGCGACTATGGCTACACCTTC
NA | NA | TRBJ1-1 | TRBV11-3 | CASSLEWRVTRGTEAFF | TGTGCCAGCAGCTTAGAGTGGCGGGTGACCAGAGGGACTGAAGCTTTCTTT
TRBD1 | NA | TRBJ2-7 | TRBV7-2 | CASSSSGQGAYEQYF | TGTGCCAGCAGTAGCTCGGGACAGGGGGCCTACGAGCAGTACTTC
NA | NA | TRBJ1-4 | TRBV5-1 | CASSTGPQGKLFF | TGCGCCAGCAGCACGGGACCCCAAGGGAAACTGTTTTTT
NA | once | TRBJ1-5 | TRBV19 | CASSIDFQWGQPQHF | TGTGCCAGTAGTATAGATTTCCAATGGGGTCAGCCCCAGCATTTT
NA | NA | TRBJ1-1 | TRBV18 | CASSPEGGTEAFF | TGTGCCAGCTCGCCCGAGGGTGGGACTGAAGCTTTCTTT
NA | NA | TRBJ2-5 | TRBV29-1 | CSAEGAWTQYF | TGCAGCGCCGAAGGCGCCTGGACCCAGTACTTC